This passage covers 15 T cell receptor beta chains from one sample sequenced in a study of blood T cell repertoires in COVID-19. Libraries were prepared by immunoSEQ multiplex PCR; TCRdb keeps only in-frame clonotypes and omits some of them. The sample lists some 75,000 clones; 85% to 90% were seen once. Sequenced input: peripheral blood. Receptors were obtained from a man in his sixties with acute or convalescent COVID-19.

This chain joins TRBV3-1 (or the pseudogene TRBV3-2) and TRBJ2-5, with D perhaps TRBD1 (6 bases). CDR3 size: 14 residues. The germline gives CDR1 LGHDT, CDR2 YNNKEL (reference sequence). V was clipped by 2 bases and J by 2 bases, with 9 bases between them. CDR3: CASSQYQGQETQYF. The CDR3 nucleotides are TGTGCCAGCAGCCAATATCAGGGGCAAGAGACCCAGTACTTC.

The rearrangement links TRBV6-5 to TRBJ1-5; D might be TRBD1 (5 bases). Germline CDR1 is MNHEY and CDR2 is SVGAGI. This CDR3 is 15 amino acids long. V dropped 5 bases and J dropped 6 bases, with 17 bases sitting between them. CDR3 region: CASSPTWGEGQPQHF. CDR3 in DNA: TGTGCCAGCAGTCCAACCTGGGGGGAAGGTCAGCCCCAGCATTTT.

This clone occurred many times. The sample holds other DNA sequences that translate to the same CDR3. This chain links TRBV9 with TRBJ1-6, with 10 positions matching TRBD1. The germline V gene has CDR1 SGDLS and CDR2 YYNGEE. J lost 10 bases, V lost 0 bases, and 1 base had no gene match. The length of the CDR3 is 14 residues. CDR3 in amino acids: CASSVVGQGSPLHF. As DNA, the CDR3 is TGTGCCAGCAGCGTAGTGGGACAGGGGTCACCCCTCCACTTT.

The J gene is TRBJ2-7, the V gene TRBV5-4; 7 bases match TRBD1. CDR3 length equals 15 residues. J lost 5 bases, V lost 4 bases, and 12 bases had no gene match. Per the germline V gene, CDR1 is SGHNT and CDR2 is YYREEE (reference sequence). CDR3: CASSIDRDKMNEQYF. DNA for the CDR3: TGTGCCAGCAGCATCGACAGGGACAAGATGAACGAGCAGTACTTC.

A few counts support this clone. V and J are TRBV18 and TRBJ1-2; D ambiguous. Deletions cut 2 bases from V and 3 bases from J, with 7 bases between. Germline CDR1 reads KGHSH; CDR2 reads LQKENI. The CDR3 covers 13 residues. CDR3 nucleotide sequence: TGTGCCAGCTCACCAGGGCGGGACTATGGCTACACCTTC. It is translated as CASSPGRDYGYTF.

This clone has just a few counts. The rearrangement links TRBV9 to TRBJ1-1; 10 nucleotides line up with TRBD1. The V gene's germline CDR1 is SGDLS and CDR2 YYNGEE. The CDR3 loop spans 14 amino acids. The J segment lost 2 bases and the V segment lost 4 bases, leaving 2 bases of the junction unmatched. CDR3 sequence reads: CASSSTGGNTEAFF. CDR3 nucleotides: TGTGCCAGCAGCTCGACAGGGGGCAACACTGAAGCTTTCTTT.

The rearrangement links TRBV10-3 to TRBJ1-4, with TRBD1 matching 8 bases. The germline gives CDR1 ENHRY, CDR2 SYGVKD. V was clipped by 6 bases and J by 8 bases; unmatched bases: 20. The CDR3 has 18 amino acids. This CDR3 reads CAISRGDRIFGVAEKLFF. CDR3 nucleotide sequence: TGTGCCATCAGCAGAGGGGACAGGATATTCGGAGTAGCAGAAAAACTGTTTTTT.

V and J are TRBV6-5 and TRBJ1-1, with D hard to call. Trimming took 3 bases from V and 4 from J, leaving 3 bases between them. The CDR3 sequence is 11 residues long. The V gene's germline CDR1 is MNHEY and CDR2 SVGAGI. The CDR3 region has the DNA TGTGCCAGCAGTTATAGCACTGAAGCTTTCTTT. Residues: CASSYSTEAFF.

This clone has a handful of counts. The chain has TRBV29-1 and TRBJ2-2; 12 nucleotides agree with TRBD2. Trimming cost V 5 bases and J 5 bases; bases outside gene matches: 3. Germline-derived CDR1 and CDR2 are SQVTM and ANQGSEA. This CDR3 region has 14 residues. In nucleotides, the CDR3 is TGCAGCGTTCAGACTAGCGGGGGTACCGGGGAGCTGTTTTTT. Its protein product is CSVQTSGGTGELFF.

V gene TRBV19 combines with J gene TRBJ2-2; D not certain. CDR3 size: 14 residues. Germline CDR1 LNHDA, CDR2 SQIVND (reference sequence). Trimming left V 3 bases short and J 3 bases short, with 8 bases between. In DNA form, the CDR3 reads TGTGCCAGTAGTATCATACGGGACACCGGGGAGCTGTTTTTT. Its translation: CASSIIRDTGELFF.

The chain combines TRBV10-3 with TRBJ2-7; 10 bases map to TRBD2. Per the germline V gene, CDR1 is ENHRY and CDR2 is SYGVKD. The trim removed 7 bases at V and 6 bases at J, leaving 6 bases unmatched. This CDR3 region has 13 residues. In DNA form, the CDR3 reads TGTGCCATCACTAGCGGGAGATTTACCGAGCAGTACTTC. This encodes CAITSGRFTEQYF.

The chain links TRBV30 to TRBJ2-2; the match to TRBD1 covers 7 bases. With 0 bases clipped from V and 3 bases from J, the junction kept 7 bases outside the gene matches. Germline V gives CDR1 GTSNPN, CDR2 SVGIG (reference sequence). The CDR3 contains 16 residues. CDR3 amino acids: CAWSVRGPRDTGELFF. The CDR3 region has the DNA TGTGCCTGGAGTGTAAGGGGGCCCAGGGACACCGGGGAGCTGTTTTTT.

The V call is TRBV7-9, the J call TRBJ1-2; TRBD1 aligns across 8 bases. The trim removed 5 bases at V and 2 bases at J, leaving 7 bases unmatched. Germline-derived CDR1 and CDR2 are SEHNR and FQNEAQ (reference sequence). The CDR3 is made up of 15 amino acids. CDR3 region: CASSKGTGQNYGYTF. The CDR3 region has the DNA TGTGCCAGCAGCAAAGGGACAGGACAAAACTATGGCTACACCTTC.

The sample holds a few counts of this clone. This chain uses TRBV11-2 with TRBJ1-1; 7 bases are a match to TRBD1. The CDR3 runs to 14 residues. The V gene's germline CDR1 is SGHAT and CDR2 FQNNGV. With V trimmed by 3 bases and J by 8 bases, 9 bases remained unmatched. The CDR3 DNA is TGTGCCAGCAGCTTTGACCCGGGACAGCGGGAAGCTTTCTTT. It translates to CASSFDPGQREAFF.

V usage is TRBV5-1 and J usage is TRBJ2-3; 11 bases agree with TRBD2. CDR1 and CDR2 from the germline V gene are SGHRS and YFSETQ. The V segment lost 4 bases and the J segment 0 bases; nucleotides outside the gene matches: 7. This CDR3 region has 17 residues. The CDR3 DNA reads as TGCGCCAGCAGCCTGGGGACTAGCGGAACTAGCACAGATACGCAGTATTTT. Protein: CASSLGTSGTSTDTQYF.